One sample yielded the 3 T cell receptor beta chains listed below, sequenced in a study of blood T cell repertoires in COVID-19. Profiled with immunoSEQ multiplex PCR; TCRdb holds only in-frame clones, not every one. The sample yields around 130,000 clones, approximately 80% seen once. Sequencing was carried out using PBMCs or T cells enriched from blood (not recorded which). The source of these receptors is a woman under 30 who had been exposed to COVID-19.

Many counts were recorded for this clone. V gene TRBV2 combines with J gene TRBJ2-1; D ambiguous. V shed 4 bases and J shed 5 bases, with 12 bases lying between them. The CDR3 totals 14 residues. Germline-derived CDR1 and CDR2 are SNHLY and FYNNEI. For the CDR3, the DNA is TGTGCCAGCAGTGGTAATAGCTGGGACAATGAGCAGTTCTTC. It encodes CASSGNSWDNEQFF.

V is TRBV18 and J is TRBJ1-2, with TRBD1 as a possible D gene (6 bases). Germline V CDR1 and CDR2: KGHSH, LQKENI. V lost 6 bases and J lost 3, with 11 bases in between. This CDR3 is built from 13 residues. The CDR3 loop is CASSLGGDYGYTF. The CDR3 DNA reads as TGTGCCAGCTCGCTAGGGGGGGACTATGGCTACACCTTC.

The rearrangement joins TRBV11-2 to TRBJ2-2; D ambiguous. Germline V gives CDR1 SGHAT, CDR2 FQNNGV. This CDR3 comprises 13 residues. V lost 4 bases to trimming and J lost 10 bases, with 13 bases between them. CDR3 sequence: CASSSTRSAELFF. The CDR3 nucleotides are TGTGCCAGCAGCTCGACAAGAAGTGCGGAGCTGTTTTTT. Complete variable domain (other parts from reference TRBV11-2 and TRBJ2-2): EAGVAQSPRYKIIEKRQSVAFWCNPISGHATLYWYQQILGQGPKLLIQFQNNGVVDDSQLPKDRFSAERLKGVDSTLKIQPAKLEDSAVYLCASSSTRSAELFFGEGSRLTVL.